This T cell receptor beta chain appears in the sequencing data of a study of T-cell memory formation after mild COVID-19. After removal of 6 bases from V and 4 bases from J, the junction contained 9 bases not matched to a gene. The CDR3 contains 16 residues. From germline, CDR1 is MNHEY and CDR2 SVGEGT. Using constant-segment primers, 5'RACE produced TCR alpha and TCR beta cDNA libraries carrying sample barcodes and UMIs. TCRdb reanalysed the 5' RACE reads using MiXCR and keeps one entry per CDR3 protein. The table has roughly 180,000 distinct CDR3 sequences, 15% to 20% seen once. This receptor was identified in a man aged 18 to 35 who had mild COVID-19 (a few samples of this study predate the infection). Cell type and time point are not known. Sequencing input: PBMCs or a T cell subset sorted from them (not recorded which). J is TRBJ2-6 and V is TRBV6-2 or TRBV6-3, with 7 positions matching TRBD2. CDR3 sequence reads: CASSRGLVFGANVLTF. The CDR3 DNA is TGTGCCAGCAGCCGAGGACTAGTTTTCGGGGCCAACGTCCTGACTTTC.